The 25 T cell receptor beta chains listed next were all sequenced from one sample in a study of blood T cells in healthy people across ages. A second roughly 7 to 11 cycle PCR used barcoded and J-beta primers. TCRdb analysed the 5' RACE reads with MiXCR anew, one entry per CDR3 protein. The table lists about a million distinct CDR3 sequences, about 44% of them singletons. The sample comprised blood. All receptors come from a man between 25 and 39 years old in good health.

This clonotype was counted a single time. The chain recombines TRBV12-3 or TRBV12-4 with TRBJ1-1, with unresolved D. Deletions cut 3 bases from V and 6 bases from J, with 14 bases between. The CDR3 consists of 14 residues. This CDR3 reads CASSFGVSRAEAFF. The CDR3 DNA follows: TGTGCCAGCAGTTTCGGGGTATCCCGGGCTGAAGCTTTCTTT.

The chain links TRBV6-4 to TRBJ1-2; D remains ambiguous. V lost 3 bases and J lost 1, with 6 bases in between. The length of the CDR3 is 13 residues. Per germline, CDR1 MRHNA and CDR2 SNTAGT. Written as DNA, the CDR3 is TGTGCCAGCAGTGAGGAGGGTAACTATGGCTACACCTTC. Protein product: CASSEEGNYGYTF.

CDR3 loop: CASSQLAGGSGGYTF. Here the CDR3 DNA reads TGTGCCAGCAGCCAATTGGCAGGGGGCTCGGGAGGCTACACCTTC. The chain uses TRBV3-1 and TRBJ1-2; 8 bases map to TRBD1. CDR1 and CDR2 (germline): LGHDT, YNNKEL (reference sequence). Germline trimming cut 2 bases from V and 8 bases from J; bases unmatched to any gene: 10. The CDR3 has 15 residues.

The chain couples TRBV4-1 to TRBJ1-1, with D perhaps matching TRBD1 (6 bases). Germline V CDR1 and CDR2: MGHRA, YSYEKL. Trimming took off 3 bases at V and 5 bases at J, with 16 bases between the two ends. The CDR3 is 15 residues long. CDR3 sequence reads: CASSQDNRVGTEAFF. DNA of the CDR3: TGCGCCAGCAGCCAGGATAACAGGGTGGGTACTGAAGCTTTCTTT.

The V gene is TRBV7-9, the J gene TRBJ2-2; 7 bases match TRBD1. The V gene's germline CDR1 is SEHNR and CDR2 FQNEAQ (reference sequence). After removal of 5 bases from V and 4 bases from J, the junction contained 7 bases not matched to a gene. CDR3 length: 15 amino acids. CDR3 sequence: CASSDPGGVTGELFF. Here the CDR3 DNA reads TGTGCCAGCAGCGACCCAGGGGGAGTCACCGGGGAGCTGTTTTTT.

The V gene is TRBV29-1, the J gene TRBJ2-1, with D possibly called TRBD1 or TRBD2 (6 bases each). Trimming cost V 6 bases and J 4 bases, with 22 bases left between them. There are 16 residues in the CDR3. Germline loops: CDR1 SQVTM, CDR2 ANQGSEA. The DNA of the CDR3 is TGCAGCGTGACCCCTCATGGGGGGCAAGAATACAATGAGCAGTTCTTC. Translated: CSVTPHGGQEYNEQFF.

This clonotype was observed a handful of times. This chain joins TRBV4-3 and TRBJ2-1, with 9 bases that match TRBD1. This CDR3 comprises 15 residues. Unmatched junction bases numbered 6, after V lost 4 bases and J lost 5 bases. The germline V gene encodes CDR1 LGHNA and CDR2 YSLEER. The DNA of the CDR3 is TGCGCCAGCAGCCCTCCCACAGGGGGCAACAATGAGCAGTTCTTC. Translation: CASSPPTGGNNEQFF.

The V and J genes are TRBV6-5 and TRBJ2-1; 12 nucleotides agree with TRBD2. Germline V gene sequence: CDR1 MNHEY, CDR2 SVGAGI. Germline trimming cut 0 bases from V and 9 bases from J; bases unmatched to any gene: 6. This CDR3 has 16 residues. The DNA of the CDR3 is TGTGCCAGCAGTTACTCGACTAGCGGGGGATTAAGTGAGCAGTTCTTC. It specifies CASSYSTSGGLSEQFF.

This chain connects TRBV9 to TRBJ2-1; maybe TRBD2 (7 bases). This CDR3 comprises 16 residues. V was pared by 4 bases and J by 6 bases, with 20 bases between. From germline, CDR1 is SGDLS and CDR2 YYNGEE. The CDR3 reads CASSPVVGGARNEQFF. DNA of the CDR3: TGTGCCAGCAGCCCTGTGGTAGGGGGGGCCCGCAATGAGCAGTTCTTC.

Concerning this clonotype itself: This may stem from a read error, because a much larger clone lies one nucleotide away. V usage is TRBV5-1 and J usage is TRBJ2-1; D gene unclear. Germline lookup yields CDR1 SGHRS and CDR2 YFSETQ. The ends were cut back, 3 bases at V and 0 bases at J, with 7 bases in the middle. The CDR3 covers 14 residues. CDR3 DNA sequence: TGCGCCAGCAGCTCGTGGAGCTCCTACAATGAGCAGTTCTTC. Amino acids: CASSSWSSYNEQFF.

This clonotype has at least ten counts. This chain connects TRBV12-3 or TRBV12-4 to TRBJ1-2; 9 bases match TRBD1. J gave up 8 bases and V 6 bases, and 7 bases lay outside the gene matches. The CDR3 length is 13 residues. The CDR3 spells CASRSPGQGGYTF. The CDR3, as DNA: TGTGCCAGCAGATCCCCGGGACAGGGCGGCTACACCTTC.

The rearrangement links TRBV15 to TRBJ2-3; 12 positions match TRBD2. The V segment lost 7 bases and the J segment 4 bases; nucleotides outside the gene matches: 3. The CDR3 extends over 14 amino acids. Germline V gene sequence: CDR1 LNHNV, CDR2 YYDKDF (reference sequence). In nucleotides, the CDR3 is TGTGCCACCAAGACTAGCGGGGGAGCAGATACGCAGTATTTT. Protein product: CATKTSGGADTQYF. Complete variable domain (other parts from reference TRBV15 and TRBJ2-3): DAMVIQNPRYQVTQFGKPVTLSCSQTLNHNVMYWYQQKSSQAPKLLFHYYDKDFNNEADTPDNFQSRRPNTSFCFLDIRSPGLGDTAMYLCATKTSGGADTQYFGPGTRLTVL.

This clonotype was seen a handful of times. The chain links TRBV6-5 to TRBJ2-5; possibly TRBD1 for D (5 bases). Germline-derived CDR1 and CDR2 are MNHEY and SVGAGI. The CDR3 contains 15 residues. Trimming cost V 6 bases and J 1 base, with 15 bases left between them. CDR3 in DNA: TGTGCCAGCAGACAGGAATTCGGCCGCCAAGAGACCCAGTACTTC. As protein: CASRQEFGRQETQYF.

This clonotype was seen at least ten times. The rearrangement links TRBV4-1 to TRBJ2-7; 7 bases are a match to TRBD1. The CDR3 is 16 amino acids. Germline V gene lookup returns CDR1 MGHRA and CDR2 YSYEKL. J was trimmed by 3 bases and V by 5 bases; bases with no gene match: 13. CDR3 bases: TGCGCCAGCAGCACCGCCGGGACAGCCCATAACTACGAGCAGTACTTC. It translates to CASSTAGTAHNYEQYF.

V and J are TRBV13 and TRBJ2-5; TRBD2 aligns across 15 bases. Per the germline V gene, CDR1 is PRHDT and CDR2 is FYEKMQ (reference sequence). The CDR3 has 19 residues. V lost 0 bases and J lost 2; bases outside the gene matches: 7. The CDR3 DNA sequence: TGTGCCAGCAGCTTAGGGCCGGGACTAGCGGGGGGAAGTCAAGAGACCCAGTACTTC. This encodes CASSLGPGLAGGSQETQYF.

This clonotype has just a few counts. This rearrangement joins TRBV5-1 to TRBJ1-2; D is ambiguous. There are 17 residues in the CDR3. From germline, CDR1 is SGHRS and CDR2 YFSETQ. V was clipped by 0 bases and J by 1 base, with 16 bases between them. CDR3 loop: CASSLAPGSDVNYGYTF. CDR3 DNA: TGCGCCAGCAGCTTGGCCCCCGGAAGCGATGTTAACTATGGCTACACCTTC.

The gene calls are TRBV7-2 and TRBJ2-5, with D possibly matching TRBD2 (7 bases). Looked up from germline, CDR1 is SGHTA and CDR2 is FQGNSA. The CDR3 has 13 residues. V shed 8 bases and J shed 4 bases, with 14 bases lying between them. The CDR3 nucleotides read TGTGCCAGCGCCAAGGGAGGGGGAGAGACCCAGTACTTC. It encodes CASAKGGGETQYF.

This clonotype appeared a few times. V gene TRBV9 combines with J gene TRBJ2-3, with 10 bases matching TRBD2. The length of the CDR3 is 16 residues. Trimming took 2 bases from V and 2 from J; bases not matched to a gene: 5. Germline CDR1 SGDLS, CDR2 YYNGEE. The chain's CDR3 is CASSVTSGAITDTQYF. In DNA, the CDR3 is TGTGCCAGCAGCGTCACTAGCGGGGCTATCACAGATACGCAGTATTTT.

The V and J genes are TRBV18 and TRBJ1-5; D is perhaps TRBD1 (5 bases). V dropped 2 bases and J dropped 3 bases, with 14 bases sitting between them. Germline V lookup: CDR1 KGHSH, CDR2 LQKENI. The CDR3 has 16 residues. CDR3 DNA: TGTGCCAGCTCACCATCGGGGCGGGGGATCAATCAGCCCCAGCATTTT. Translating it yields CASSPSGRGINQPQHF.

The rearrangement links TRBV7-2 to TRBJ2-5, with 8 nucleotides matching TRBD2. The last part of the DNA fits TRBJ2-7 better; the J call may be wrong. Per the germline V gene, CDR1 is SGHTA and CDR2 is FQGNSA. This CDR3 contains 14 residues. DNA for the CDR3: TGTGCCAGCAGCCGGGGGACTAGTAGAGTCGAGCAGTACTTC. This encodes CASSRGTSRVEQYF.

V is TRBV20-1 and J is TRBJ2-7; D ambiguous. This CDR3 comprises 14 residues. Germline V gene data show CDR1 as DFQATT and CDR2 as SNEGSKA (reference sequence). Between the trimmed V and J ends, which lost 1 base and 2 bases, there was a span of 12 bases. The CDR3 protein is CSARASHPPYEQYF. The CDR3 coding sequence is TGCAGTGCTAGAGCTAGTCATCCTCCCTACGAGCAGTACTTC.

The rearrangement joins TRBV7-2 to TRBJ1-1; 9 nucleotides match TRBD1. V trimming: 0 bases; J trimming: 4 bases; junction bases outside the gene matches: 6. Germline lookup yields CDR1 SGHTA and CDR2 FQGNSA. The CDR3 is 16 residues long. The CDR3 is CASSLAFEQGATEAFF. Written as DNA, the CDR3 is TGTGCCAGCAGCTTAGCGTTTGAACAGGGGGCCACTGAAGCTTTCTTT. Full variable domain (remainder filled in from reference TRBV7-2 and TRBJ1-1): GAGVSQSPSNKVTEKGKDVELRCDPISGHTALYWYRQSLGQGLEFLIYFQGNSAPDKSGLPSDRFSAERTGGSVSTLTIQRTQQEDSAVYLCASSLAFEQGATEAFFGQGTRLTVV.

This chain links TRBV7-2 with TRBJ2-7; D not resolved. From germline, CDR1 is SGHTA and CDR2 FQGNSA. Trimming cost V 5 bases and J 1 base, with 12 bases left between them. This CDR3 region has 14 residues. CDR3 in amino acids: CTSSPRSTSYEQYF. As DNA, the CDR3 is TGTACCAGCAGCCCCCGGAGTACATCCTACGAGCAGTACTTC.

CDR3 loop: CASSEQGRSGANVLTF. CDR3 DNA sequence: TGTGCCAGCAGCGAACAGGGCCGCTCTGGGGCCAACGTCCTGACTTTC. The chain links TRBV7-2 to TRBJ2-6; tentatively, D is TRBD1 (6 bases). Trimming cost V 5 bases and J 0 bases, with 11 bases left between them. The CDR3 length is 16 residues. Germline V gene data show CDR1 as SGHTA and CDR2 as FQGNSA.

As concerns this clonotype: Germline is not matched at one junction end, which may reflect a read error. DNA for the CDR3: TGTGCCAGCATTTTACTGGGGACTGATTCGTCCCAGTACTTC. Protein product: CASILLGTDSSQYF. The rearrangement links TRBV12-3 or TRBV12-4 to TRBJ2-5; TRBD2 is a possible D gene (6 bases). The CDR3 length is 14 residues.